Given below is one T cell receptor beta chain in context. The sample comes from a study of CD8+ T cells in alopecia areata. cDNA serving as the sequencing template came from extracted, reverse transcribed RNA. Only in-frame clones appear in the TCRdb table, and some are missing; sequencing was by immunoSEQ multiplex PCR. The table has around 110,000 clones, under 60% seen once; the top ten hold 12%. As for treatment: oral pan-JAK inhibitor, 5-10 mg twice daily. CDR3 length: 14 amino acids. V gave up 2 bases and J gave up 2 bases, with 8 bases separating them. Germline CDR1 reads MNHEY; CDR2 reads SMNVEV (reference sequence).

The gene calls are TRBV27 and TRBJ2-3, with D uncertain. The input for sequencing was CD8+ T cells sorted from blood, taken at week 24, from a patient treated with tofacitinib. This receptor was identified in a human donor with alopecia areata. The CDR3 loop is CASSLGLPTDTQYF. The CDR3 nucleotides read TGTGCCAGCAGTTTAGGTCTACCCACAGATACGCAGTATTTT.